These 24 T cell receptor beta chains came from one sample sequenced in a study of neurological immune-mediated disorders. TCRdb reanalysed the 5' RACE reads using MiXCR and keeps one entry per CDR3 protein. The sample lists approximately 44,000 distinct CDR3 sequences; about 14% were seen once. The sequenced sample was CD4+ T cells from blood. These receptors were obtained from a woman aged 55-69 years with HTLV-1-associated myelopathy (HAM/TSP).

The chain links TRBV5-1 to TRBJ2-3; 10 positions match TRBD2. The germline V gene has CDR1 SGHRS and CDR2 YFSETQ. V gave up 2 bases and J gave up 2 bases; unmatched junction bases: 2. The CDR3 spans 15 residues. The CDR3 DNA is TGCGCCAGCAGCTTCACTAGCGGGAACACAGATACGCAGTATTTT. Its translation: CASSFTSGNTDTQYF.

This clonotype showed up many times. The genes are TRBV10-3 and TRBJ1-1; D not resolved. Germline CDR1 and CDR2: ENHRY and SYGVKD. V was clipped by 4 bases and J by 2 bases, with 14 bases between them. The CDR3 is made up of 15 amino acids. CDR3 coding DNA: TGTGCCATCAGTGTTTCCCTGGCCGTAAACACTGAAGCTTTCTTT. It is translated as CAISVSLAVNTEAFF.

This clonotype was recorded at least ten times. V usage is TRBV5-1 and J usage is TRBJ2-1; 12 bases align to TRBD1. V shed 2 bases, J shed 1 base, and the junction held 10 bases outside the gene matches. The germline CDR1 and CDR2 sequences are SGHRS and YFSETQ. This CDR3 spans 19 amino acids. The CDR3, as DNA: TGCGCCAGCAGCTTCCCGGGACAGGGGGCGAAGCGTTCCTACAATGAGCAGTTCTTC. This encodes CASSFPGQGAKRSYNEQFF.

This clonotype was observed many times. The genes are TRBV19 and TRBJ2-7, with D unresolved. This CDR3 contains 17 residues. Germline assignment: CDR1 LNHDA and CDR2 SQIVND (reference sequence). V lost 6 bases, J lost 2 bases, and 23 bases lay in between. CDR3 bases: TGTGCCAGTAGGAAAGGTATGGGGTCAGAAAAACCCTACGAGCAGTACTTC. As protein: CASRKGMGSEKPYEQYF.

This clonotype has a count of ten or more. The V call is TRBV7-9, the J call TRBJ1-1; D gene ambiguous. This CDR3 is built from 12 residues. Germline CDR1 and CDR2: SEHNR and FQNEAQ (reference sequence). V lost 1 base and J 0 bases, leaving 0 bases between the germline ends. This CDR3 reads CASSLVNTEAFF. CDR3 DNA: TGTGCCAGCAGCTTAGTGAACACTGAAGCTTTCTTT.

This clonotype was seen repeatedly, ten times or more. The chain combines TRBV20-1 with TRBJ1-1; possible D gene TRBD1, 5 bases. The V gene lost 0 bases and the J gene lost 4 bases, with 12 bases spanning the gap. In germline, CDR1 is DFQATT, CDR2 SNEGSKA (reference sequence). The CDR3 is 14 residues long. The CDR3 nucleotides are TGCAGTGCTAGAGATATGGGGGTAACCACTGAAGCTTTCTTT. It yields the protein CSARDMGVTTEAFF.

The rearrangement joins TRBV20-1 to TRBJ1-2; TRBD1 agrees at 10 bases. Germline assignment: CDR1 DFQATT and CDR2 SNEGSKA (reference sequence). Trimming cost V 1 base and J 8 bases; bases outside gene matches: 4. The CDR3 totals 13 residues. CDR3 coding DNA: TGCAGTGCTAGAGTGGACAGGGGGAAAGGCTACACCTTC. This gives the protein CSARVDRGKGYTF.

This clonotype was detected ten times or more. CDR3 bases: TGTGCCATCAGGAACAGCGATACCATGAACACTGAAGCTTTCTTT. Its translation: CAIRNSDTMNTEAFF. V is TRBV10-3 and J is TRBJ1-1; D not resolved. Trimming pared 6 bases from V and 0 bases from J, leaving 14 bases between. The CDR3 is 15 residues long. Germline V gives CDR1 ENHRY, CDR2 SYGVKD.

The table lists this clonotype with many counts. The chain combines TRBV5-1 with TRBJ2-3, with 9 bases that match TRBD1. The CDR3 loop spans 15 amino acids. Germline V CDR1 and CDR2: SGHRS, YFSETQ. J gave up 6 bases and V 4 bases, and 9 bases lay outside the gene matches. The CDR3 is CASSPQTGGEDTQYF. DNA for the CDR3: TGCGCCAGCAGCCCCCAGACAGGGGGTGAGGATACGCAGTATTTT.

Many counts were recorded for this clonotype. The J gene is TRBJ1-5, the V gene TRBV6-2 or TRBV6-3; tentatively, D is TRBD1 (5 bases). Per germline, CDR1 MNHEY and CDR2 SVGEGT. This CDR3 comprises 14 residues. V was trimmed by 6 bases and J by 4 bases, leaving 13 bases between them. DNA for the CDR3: TGTGCCAGCAGGCCGGGACGGATAAATCAGCCCCAGCATTTT. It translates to CASRPGRINQPQHF.

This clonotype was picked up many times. This chain's CDR3 is CASSFGVLNTEAFF. The CDR3 region has the DNA TGCGCCAGCAGCTTTGGGGTGCTGAACACTGAAGCTTTCTTT. This chain links TRBV5-1 with TRBJ1-1; D gene ambiguous. CDR1 and CDR2 (germline): SGHRS, YFSETQ. The CDR3 is 14 residues long. Trimming took off 2 bases at V and 0 bases at J, with 8 bases between the two ends. The whole variable domain, remainder taken from reference TRBV5-1 and TRBJ1-1, is KAGVTQTPRYLIKTRGQQVTLSCSPISGHRSVSWYQQTPGQGLQFLFEYFSETQRNKGNFPGRFSGRQFSNSRSEMNVSTLELGDSALYLCASSFGVLNTEAFFGQGTRLTVV.

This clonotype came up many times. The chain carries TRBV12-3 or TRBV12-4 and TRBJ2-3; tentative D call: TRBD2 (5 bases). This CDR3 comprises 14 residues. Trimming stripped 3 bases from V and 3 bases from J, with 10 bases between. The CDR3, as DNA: TGTGCCAGCAGTTTTAGTAGCGCGACAGATACGCAGTATTTT. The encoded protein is CASSFSSATDTQYF.

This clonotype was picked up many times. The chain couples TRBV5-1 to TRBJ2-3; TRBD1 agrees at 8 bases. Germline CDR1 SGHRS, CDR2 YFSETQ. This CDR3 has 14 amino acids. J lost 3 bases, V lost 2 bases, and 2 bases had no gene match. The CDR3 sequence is CASSFQGATDTQYF. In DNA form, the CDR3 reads TGCGCCAGCAGCTTTCAGGGGGCGACAGATACGCAGTATTTT.

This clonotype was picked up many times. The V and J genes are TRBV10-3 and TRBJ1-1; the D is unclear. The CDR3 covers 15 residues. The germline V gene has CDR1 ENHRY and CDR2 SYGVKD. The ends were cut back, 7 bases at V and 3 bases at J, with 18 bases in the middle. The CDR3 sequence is CAINPRPGLDTEAFF. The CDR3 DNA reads TGTGCCATCAATCCCCGACCGGGGTTGGACACTGAAGCTTTCTTT.

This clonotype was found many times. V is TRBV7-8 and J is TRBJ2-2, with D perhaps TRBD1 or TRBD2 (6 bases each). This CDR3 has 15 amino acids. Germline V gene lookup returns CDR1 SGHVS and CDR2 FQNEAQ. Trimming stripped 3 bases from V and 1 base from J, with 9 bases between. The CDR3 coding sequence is TGTGCCAGCAGCTTGGGGGGCTGGAACACCGGGGAGCTGTTTTTT. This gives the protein CASSLGGWNTGELFF. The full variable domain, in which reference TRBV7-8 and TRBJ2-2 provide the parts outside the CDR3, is GAGVSQSPRYKVAKRGQDVALRCDPISGHVSLFWYQQALGQGPEFLTYFQNEAQLDKSGLPSDRFFAERPEGSVSTLKIQRTQQEDSAVYLCASSLGGWNTGELFFGEGSRLTVL.

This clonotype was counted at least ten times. The CDR3 reads CAISSTGTTNEKLFF. DNA for the CDR3: TGTGCCATCAGCTCGACGGGGACAACTAATGAAAAACTGTTTTTT. This chain joins TRBV10-3 and TRBJ1-4; D not resolved. CDR3 length equals 15 residues. The germline V gene encodes CDR1 ENHRY and CDR2 SYGVKD. The germline V and J ends were trimmed by 6 bases and 0 bases, with 11 bases remaining between them.

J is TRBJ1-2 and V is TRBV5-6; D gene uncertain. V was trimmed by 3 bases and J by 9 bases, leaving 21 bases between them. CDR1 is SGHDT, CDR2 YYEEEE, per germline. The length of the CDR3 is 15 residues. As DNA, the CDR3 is TGTGCCAGCAGCTGGTCCCACGACGGGCCCTGGTGCTACACCTTC. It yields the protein CASSWSHDGPWCYTF.

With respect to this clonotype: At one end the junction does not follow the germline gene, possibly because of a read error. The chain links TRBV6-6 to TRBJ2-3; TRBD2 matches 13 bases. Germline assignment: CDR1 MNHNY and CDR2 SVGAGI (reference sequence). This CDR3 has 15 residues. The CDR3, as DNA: TGTGCTAGCAGGCCCGTGACTAGCGGGGGGAAGGCGCAGTATTTT. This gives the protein CASRPVTSGGKAQYF.

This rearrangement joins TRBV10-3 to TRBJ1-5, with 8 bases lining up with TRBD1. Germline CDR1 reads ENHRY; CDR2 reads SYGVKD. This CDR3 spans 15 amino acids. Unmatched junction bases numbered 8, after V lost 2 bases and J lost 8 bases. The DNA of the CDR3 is TGTGCCATCAGTGAGGGTACAGGGGGTAAGGAGCCCCAGCATTTT. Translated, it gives CAISEGTGGKEPQHF.

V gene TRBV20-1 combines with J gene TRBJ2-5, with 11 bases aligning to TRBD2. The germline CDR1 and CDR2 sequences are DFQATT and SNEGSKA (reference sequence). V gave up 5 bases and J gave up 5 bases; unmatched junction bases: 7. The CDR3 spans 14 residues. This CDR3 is CSALSTSGVETQYF. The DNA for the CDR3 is TGCAGTGCTCTTTCGACTAGCGGGGTGGAGACCCAGTACTTC.

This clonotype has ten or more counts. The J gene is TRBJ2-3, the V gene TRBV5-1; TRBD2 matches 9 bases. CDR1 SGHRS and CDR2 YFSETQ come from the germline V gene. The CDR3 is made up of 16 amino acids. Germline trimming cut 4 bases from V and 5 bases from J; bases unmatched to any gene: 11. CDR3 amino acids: CASSPLSSGVGDTQYF. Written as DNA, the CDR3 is TGCGCCAGCAGCCCCCTGTCTAGCGGGGTAGGAGATACGCAGTATTTT.

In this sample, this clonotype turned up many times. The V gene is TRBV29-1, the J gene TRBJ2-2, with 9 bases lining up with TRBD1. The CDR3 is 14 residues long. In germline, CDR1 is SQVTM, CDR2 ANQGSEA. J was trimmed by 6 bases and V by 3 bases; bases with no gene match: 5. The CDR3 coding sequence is TGCAGCGTTGACCGGACAGGGGTGGCCGGGGAGCTGTTTTTT. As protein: CSVDRTGVAGELFF.

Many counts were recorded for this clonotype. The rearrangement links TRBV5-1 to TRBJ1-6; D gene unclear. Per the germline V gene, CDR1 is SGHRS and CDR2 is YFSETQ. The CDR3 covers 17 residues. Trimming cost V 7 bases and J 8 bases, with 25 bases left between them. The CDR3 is CASSLELSRGIDSPLHF. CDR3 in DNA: TGCGCCAGCTCACTCGAACTCTCCCGGGGTATAGATTCACCCCTCCACTTT.

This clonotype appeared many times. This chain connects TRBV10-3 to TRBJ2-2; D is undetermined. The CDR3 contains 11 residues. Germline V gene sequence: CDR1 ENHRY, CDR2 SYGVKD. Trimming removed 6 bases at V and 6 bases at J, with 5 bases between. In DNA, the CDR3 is TGTGCCATCAGGGGATCCGGGGAGCTGTTTTTT. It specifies CAIRGSGELFF.